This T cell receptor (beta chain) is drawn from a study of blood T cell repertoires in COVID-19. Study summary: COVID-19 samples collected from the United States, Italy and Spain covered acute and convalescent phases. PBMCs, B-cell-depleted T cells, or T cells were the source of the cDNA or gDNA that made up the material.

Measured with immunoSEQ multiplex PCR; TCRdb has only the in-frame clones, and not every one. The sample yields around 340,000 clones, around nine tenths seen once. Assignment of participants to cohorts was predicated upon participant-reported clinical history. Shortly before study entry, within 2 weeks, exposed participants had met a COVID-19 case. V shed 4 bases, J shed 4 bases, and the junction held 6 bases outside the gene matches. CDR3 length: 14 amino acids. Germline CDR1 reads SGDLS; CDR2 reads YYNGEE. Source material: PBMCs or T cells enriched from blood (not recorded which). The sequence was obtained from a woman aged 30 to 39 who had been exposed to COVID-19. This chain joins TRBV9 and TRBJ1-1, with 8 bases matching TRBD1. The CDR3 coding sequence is TGTGCCAGCAGCCCGAACGACAGGGGCACTGAAGCTTTCTTT. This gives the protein CASSPNDRGTEAFF.